The 23 T cell receptor beta chains given below trace back to one sample, sequenced in a study of CD8+CD57+ T cells in acquired aplastic anemia. Researchers used genomic DNA as the template to profile TCR beta VDJ and CDR3. TCRdb used MiXCR to reprocess the reads, holding one entry per CDR3 protein. The repertoire holds more than 100,000 distinct CDR3 sequences, with around 48% as singletons. Sample: sorted CD4+, CD8+, or CD8+CD57+ T cells (not recorded which) from PBMCs. The receptors were gathered from a human donor in good health, serving as a control.

In nucleotides, the CDR3 is TGTGCCAGTACCCGGGACAGGGGACCCTATGGCTACACCTTC. Translated, it gives CASTRDRGPYGYTF. The J gene is TRBJ1-2, the V gene TRBV6-1, with TRBD1 identical over 10 bases. Germline lookup yields CDR1 MNHNS and CDR2 SASEGT. This CDR3 region has 14 residues. J was trimmed by 4 bases and V by 9 bases; bases with no gene match: 8.

This clonotype has a count of ten or more. The V gene is TRBV7-2, the J gene TRBJ1-6; 10 bases are shared with TRBD1. V trimming: 1 base; J trimming: 10 bases; junction bases outside the gene matches: 4. This CDR3 is built from 15 residues. Germline V CDR1 and CDR2: SGHTA, FQGNSA. The CDR3 reads CASSLVGTGDSPLHF. In nucleotides, the CDR3 is TGTGCCAGCAGCTTAGTCGGGACAGGGGACTCACCCCTCCACTTT. Using reference TRBV7-2 and TRBJ1-6 for the parts outside the CDR3, the full variable domain is GAGVSQSPSNKVTEKGKDVELRCDPISGHTALYWYRQSLGQGLEFLIYFQGNSAPDKSGLPSDRFSAERTGGSVSTLTIQRTQQEDSAVYLCASSLVGTGDSPLHFGNGTRLTVT.

This sequence joins TRBV19 and TRBJ1-4; 11 nucleotides agree with TRBD1. Germline V gene sequence: CDR1 LNHDA, CDR2 SQIVND (reference sequence). Trimming took 4 bases from V and 8 from J; bases not matched to a gene: 6. The length of the CDR3 is 15 residues. The CDR3 region has the DNA TGTGCCAGTAGTAACCCGGGACAGGGGGAAGAAAAACTGTTTTTT. It is translated as CASSNPGQGEEKLFF.

Many counts were recorded for this clonotype. This sequence joins TRBV18 and TRBJ2-7, with D possibly TRBD1 on 6 matching bases. Germline CDR1 and CDR2: KGHSH and LQKENI. Trimming left V 2 bases short and J 5 bases short, with 16 bases between. CDR3 length: 15 residues. CDR3: CASSPDRRPSDEQYF. In DNA form, the CDR3 reads TGTGCCAGCTCACCAGACAGGAGGCCCAGTGACGAGCAGTACTTC.

The gene calls are TRBV29-1 and TRBJ2-5; 9 nucleotides line up with TRBD2. This CDR3 has 14 residues. The germline V gene encodes CDR1 SQVTM and CDR2 ANQGSEA. Losses at the gene ends were 2 bases for V and 7 bases for J; bases not matched to a gene: 8. CDR3 sequence reads: CSVERRGGRVTQYF. CDR3 DNA: TGCAGCGTTGAACGGCGGGGGGGCCGAGTGACCCAGTACTTC.

This clonotype was seen many times. In DNA form, the CDR3 reads TGCGCCAGCAGCGAGGGACAGGGGGCACGGGAGCAGTTCTTC. Residues: CASSEGQGAREQFF. The chain has TRBV5-1 and TRBJ2-1, with 12 bases aligning to TRBD1. The germline gives CDR1 SGHRS, CDR2 YFSETQ. The length of the CDR3 is 14 residues. V trimming: 4 bases; J trimming: 10 bases; junction bases outside the gene matches: 6.

This clonotype occurred many times. V gene TRBV20-1 combines with J gene TRBJ1-3; D ambiguous. The CDR3 covers 12 residues. Looked up from germline, CDR1 is DFQATT and CDR2 is SNEGSKA (reference sequence). The V end was cut by 2 bases, the J end by 4 bases, with 6 bases between. CDR3 residues: CSARQLGNTIYF. Written as DNA, the CDR3 is TGCAGTGCTAGACAGCTGGGAAACACCATATATTTT.

This chain links TRBV15 with TRBJ2-3, with TRBD2 matching 12 bases. This CDR3 has 16 amino acids. V dropped 5 bases and J dropped 3; count of bases not matched to a gene: 6. CDR1 and CDR2 (germline): LNHNV, YYDKDF (reference sequence). For the CDR3, the DNA is TGTGCCACCAGCTCACTTGGGACTAGCGGGACAGATACGCAGTATTTT. Its translation: CATSSLGTSGTDTQYF. Filled out from reference TRBV15 and TRBJ2-3, the complete variable domain reads DAMVIQNPRYQVTQFGKPVTLSCSQTLNHNVMYWYQQKSSQAPKLLFHYYDKDFNNEADTPDNFQSRRPNTSFCFLDIRSPGLGDTAMYLCATSSLGTSGTDTQYFGPGTRLTVL.

The table lists this clonotype with a count of one. The chain links TRBV4-3 to TRBJ1-5, with D maybe TRBD1 (6 bases). CDR3 length equals 15 residues. CDR1 is LGHNA and CDR2 is YSLEER in the germline V gene. The V end lost 4 bases, the J end lost 2 bases, and 12 bases lay between the germline ends. The CDR3 nucleotides read TGCGCCAGCAGCCCTCGGAGGGGGGGCAATCAGCCCCAGCATTTT. Protein sequence: CASSPRRGGNQPQHF.

Points on this clonotype: A read error may explain this, as a much larger clone is one base away. The chain has TRBV5-1 and TRBJ1-4, with D possibly being TRBD1 (6 bases). The V gene lost 3 bases and the J gene lost 6 bases, with 15 bases spanning the gap. Germline assignment: CDR1 SGHRS and CDR2 YFSETQ. CDR3 length equals 15 residues. The CDR3 protein is CASSSGGAEDEKLFF. The CDR3 coding sequence is TGCGCCAGCAGCTCGGGGGGGGCGGAGGATGAAAAACTGTTTTTT.

The chain links TRBV5-1 to TRBJ2-7, with 9 positions matching TRBD2. Germline loops: CDR1 SGHRS, CDR2 YFSETQ. V lost 1 base to trimming and J lost 1 base; unmatched junction nucleotides: 3. The length of the CDR3 is 15 residues. CDR3 coding DNA: TGCGCCAGCAGCTTGAGCGGGGGGCGATCCTACGAGCAGTACTTC. Its protein product is CASSLSGGRSYEQYF.

As regards this clonotype: A read error may be the cause here, since a much bigger clone is one base away. This sequence joins TRBV6-1 and TRBJ1-5; D possibly corresponds to TRBD1 (5 bases). Germline CDR1 is MNHNS and CDR2 is SASEGT. This CDR3 region has 15 residues. V gave up 1 base and J gave up 6 bases, with 13 bases separating them. CDR3 residues: CASSEVSGPGQPQHF. CDR3 sequence (DNA): TGTGCCAGCAGTGAAGTCTCAGGGCCCGGTCAGCCCCAGCATTTT.

The rearrangement joins TRBV7-2 to TRBJ2-1, with a weak D call TRBD2 (6 bases). Trimming stripped 3 bases from V and 1 base from J, with 10 bases between. The CDR3 is 15 amino acids. Looked up from germline, CDR1 is SGHTA and CDR2 is FQGNSA. The CDR3 protein is CASSFRDSSYNEQFF. CDR3 in DNA: TGTGCCAGCAGCTTTCGGGACTCTTCCTACAATGAGCAGTTCTTC. The full variable domain, in which reference TRBV7-2 and TRBJ2-1 provide the parts outside the CDR3, is GAGVSQSPSNKVTEKGKDVELRCDPISGHTALYWYRQSLGQGLEFLIYFQGNSAPDKSGLPSDRFSAERTGGSVSTLTIQRTQQEDSAVYLCASSFRDSSYNEQFFGPGTRLTVL.

A single count supports this clonotype. A read error may produce the germline difference seen at one junction end. The J gene is TRBJ2-3, the V gene TRBV15; D tentatively reads TRBD1 or TRBD2 (6 bases each). Germline CDR1 is LNHNV and CDR2 is YYDKDF (reference sequence). The CDR3 spans 16 residues. In DNA, the CDR3 is TGTGCCACCAGCAGGTACAGGGCGGGGTTAACAGATACGCAGTGTTTT. This translates into CATSRYRAGLTDTQCF.

This clonotype was picked up many times. V and J are TRBV4-1 and TRBJ1-2, with 7 bases aligning to TRBD1. CDR1 is MGHRA, CDR2 YSYEKL, per germline. The CDR3 has 15 residues. Trimming removed 1 base from V and 3 bases from J; junction bases left unmatched: 5. The CDR3, as DNA: TGCGCCAGCAGCCAAGGGGACAGTCAGTACTATGGCTACACCTTC. Amino acids: CASSQGDSQYYGYTF.

This clonotype occurred a few times. The rearrangement links TRBV20-1 to TRBJ2-7; no reliable D call. Germline V gene sequence: CDR1 DFQATT, CDR2 SNEGSKA (reference sequence). V shed 0 bases and J shed 4 bases, with 13 bases lying between them. The CDR3 is 14 residues long. CDR3 DNA: TGCAGTGCTAGAGATTTACAGAAGGAGTACGAGCAGTACTTC. Encoded protein: CSARDLQKEYEQYF.

This clonotype is labeled medium-sized. The chain employs TRBV20-1 and TRBJ1-6; the match to TRBD1 covers 8 bases. This CDR3 has 14 amino acids. Germline loops: CDR1 DFQATT, CDR2 SNEGSKA (reference sequence). V lost 6 bases and J lost 10; bases outside the gene matches: 11. The CDR3 loop reads CSALRQGPGSPLHF. The CDR3 bases are TGCAGTGCCCTACGACAGGGGCCTGGGTCACCCCTCCACTTT.

This clonotype was seen repeatedly, ten times or more. V gene TRBV7-2 combines with J gene TRBJ2-3; a weak D match, TRBD1 (6 bases). The germline V gene encodes CDR1 SGHTA and CDR2 FQGNSA. Trimming took off 6 bases at V and 6 bases at J, with 7 bases between the two ends. CDR3 length equals 11 residues. This chain's CDR3 is CASRQGDTQYF. The CDR3 DNA reads as TGTGCCAGCAGGCAGGGGGATACGCAGTATTTT.

This clonotype has more than one count but fewer than ten. This may come from a read error, since a much larger clone is one base off. This chain links TRBV25-1 with TRBJ2-4, with a tentative D call TRBD2 (7 bases). Germline V lookup: CDR1 MGHDK, CDR2 SYGVNS. Trimming removed 6 bases from V and 7 bases from J, with 16 bases in between. The CDR3 loop spans 14 amino acids. This chain's CDR3 is CASSPGRGGNIQYF. The CDR3 DNA reads TGTGCCAGCAGCCCGGGCAGGGGAGGGAACATTCAGTACTTC.

The genes are TRBV29-1 and TRBJ2-7; the match to TRBD1 covers 9 bases. Germline trimming cut 6 bases from V and 2 bases from J; bases unmatched to any gene: 8. Germline-derived CDR1 and CDR2 are SQVTM and ANQGSEA. The CDR3 runs to 14 residues. In nucleotides, the CDR3 is TGCAGCGTGGACCAGACAGGGGGAACCTACGAGCAGTACTTC. This codes for CSVDQTGGTYEQYF.

The chain combines TRBV2 with TRBJ1-3; 11 bases map to TRBD1. This CDR3 is 14 amino acids long. After removal of 6 bases from V and 6 bases from J, the junction contained 4 bases not matched to a gene. Per the germline V gene, CDR1 is SNHLY and CDR2 is FYNNEI. The CDR3 loop reads CASSRDRGENTIYF. CDR3 in DNA: TGTGCCAGCAGCCGGGACAGGGGGGAAAACACCATATATTTT. The entire variable domain, with the rest obtained from reference TRBV2 and TRBJ1-3, is as follows: EPEVTQTPSHQVTQMGQEVILRCVPISNHLYFYWYRQILGQKVEFLVSFYNNEISEKSEIFDDQFSVERPDGSNFTLKIRSTKLEDSAMYFCASSRDRGENTIYFGEGSWLTVV.

The genes are TRBV7-2 and TRBJ1-2, with no clear D. CDR1 and CDR2 (germline): SGHTA, FQGNSA. V lost 3 bases, J lost 8 bases, and 10 bases lay in between. The CDR3 runs to 12 residues. The CDR3 here is CASSFTPTGYTF. CDR3 nucleotide sequence: TGTGCCAGCAGCTTTACACCAACCGGCTACACCTTC.

Ten or more counts support this clonotype. The genes are TRBV12-3 or TRBV12-4 and TRBJ2-7; D is perhaps TRBD2 (5 bases). CDR3 length: 15 residues. V was trimmed by 5 bases and J by 0 bases, leaving 14 bases between them. CDR3 coding DNA: TGTGCCAGCAGTCCCGCCGTGGGGAGCTCCTACGAGCAGTACTTC. This sequence encodes CASSPAVGSSYEQYF.